These 18 T cell receptor beta chains were sequenced from one sample in a study of human T cells and chemical hapten exposure. TCRdb reprocessed the RACE reads with MiXCR, giving one entry per CDR3 protein. The sample includes 180,000 or so distinct CDR3 sequences, about 15% of them seen just once. Sample time point: patch test 1, 2 weeks after DPC sensitization. Treatment specified: therapeutic diphenylcyclopropenone sensitization with weekly scalp DPC. The starting material was whole blood, obtained in connection with sensitization to the hapten diphenylcyclopropenone (DPC). Receptor source: a woman under 40 with alopecia areata. Some clones in this sample may be carry-over from other donors' samples.

This clonotype was recorded many times. V usage is TRBV19 and J usage is TRBJ1-4; no reliable D call. Germline CDR1 is LNHDA and CDR2 is SQIVND (reference sequence). This CDR3 is built from 14 residues. V was clipped by 3 bases and J by 4 bases, with 9 bases between them. CDR3 in DNA: TGTGCCAGTAGTATTAACAGCCTTAATGAAAAACTGTTTTTT. It encodes CASSINSLNEKLFF.

This chain joins TRBV11-2 and TRBJ2-1, with 10 bases fitting TRBD2. Trimming cost V 6 bases and J 9 bases; bases outside gene matches: 14. The germline gives CDR1 SGHAT, CDR2 FQNNGV. CDR3 size: 16 residues. The CDR3 DNA sequence: TGTGCCAGCAGTCTCTTAGCGGGGGGCCCCCTCGGTGAGCAGTTCTTC. Protein product: CASSLLAGGPLGEQFF.

This clonotype showed up just a few times. The chain carries TRBV20-1 and TRBJ2-1; 11 nucleotides agree with TRBD1. This CDR3 contains 14 residues. Looked up from germline, CDR1 is DFQATT and CDR2 is SNEGSKA (reference sequence). After removal of 8 bases from V and 3 bases from J, the junction contained 6 bases not matched to a gene. CDR3 residues: CSTPGTGGYNEQFF. CDR3 in DNA: TGCAGTACTCCCGGGACAGGGGGCTACAATGAGCAGTTCTTC.

This clonotype has a handful of counts. The rearrangement uses TRBV7-9 and TRBJ2-1; D may match TRBD1 or TRBD2 (5 bases each). This CDR3 has 14 residues. Germline CDR1 is SEHNR and CDR2 is FQNEAQ (reference sequence). V lost 5 bases, J lost 0 bases, and 8 bases lay in between. The CDR3 DNA reads as TGTGCCAGCAGCGTTGGGGGCTCCTACAATGAGCAGTTCTTC. Protein product: CASSVGGSYNEQFF.

This clonotype was seen more than once but under ten times. The genes are TRBV1 and TRBJ1-3. TRBV1 corresponds to a pseudogene. The CDR3 is 15 amino acids. CDR3 coding DNA: TGCACCAGCAGCCAAGTGAGGGTCTCTGGAAACACCATATATTTT. Protein sequence: CTSSQVRVSGNTIYF.

V is TRBV12-3 or TRBV12-4 and J is TRBJ1-6; D is uncertain. CDR3 size: 14 residues. Trimming pared 3 bases from V and 5 bases from J, leaving 8 bases between. CDR3 region: CASSFSGNNSPLHF. CDR3 in DNA: TGTGCCAGCAGTTTCTCAGGAAATAATTCACCCCTCCACTTT.

This chain links TRBV5-1 with TRBJ2-1; 8 bases map to TRBD2. The CDR3 spans 16 residues. The V segment lost 0 bases and the J segment 6 bases; nucleotides outside the gene matches: 8. From germline, CDR1 is SGHRS and CDR2 YFSETQ. CDR3 sequence (DNA): TGCGCCAGCAGCTTGGGGGGACTAGGCTTACGCAATGAGCAGTTCTTC. As protein: CASSLGGLGLRNEQFF.

This clonotype was detected a few times. The genes are TRBV28 and TRBJ2-7; no firm D call. The CDR3 is made up of 15 amino acids. Germline V gives CDR1 MDHEN, CDR2 SYDVKM. With 7 bases removed from V and 0 bases from J, the gap between germline ends came to 16 bases. CDR3 residues: CASKGGGDSSYEQYF. In DNA form, the CDR3 reads TGTGCCAGCAAGGGCGGTGGGGATAGCTCCTACGAGCAGTACTTC.

The sample holds many counts of this clonotype. The chain uses TRBV3-1 and TRBJ1-3; D is unresolved. This CDR3 has 15 residues. Between the trimmed V and J ends, which lost 0 bases and 3 bases, there was a span of 9 bases. Germline CDR1 LGHDT, CDR2 YNNKEL (reference sequence). CDR3 region: CASSQDWDIGNTIYF. CDR3 coding DNA: TGTGCCAGCAGCCAAGATTGGGATATTGGAAACACCATATATTTT. The whole variable domain, remainder taken from reference TRBV3-1 and TRBJ1-3, is DTAVSQTPKYLVTQMGNDKSIKCEQNLGHDTMYWYKQDSKKFLKIMFSYNNKELIINETVPNRFSPKSPDKAHLNLHINSLELGDSAVYFCASSQDWDIGNTIYFGEGSWLTVV.

This clonotype has a single count. One end of the junction is discordant with germline, which a read error may explain. The chain recombines TRBV7-3 with TRBJ2-1, with D possibly matching TRBD1 (5 bases). The CDR3 is 13 residues long. The germline V gene has CDR1 SGHTA and CDR2 FQGTGA. The CDR3 reads CASSLNLDNGQFF. The CDR3 coding sequence is TGTGCCAGCAGCTTAAACTTGGACAATGGGCAGTTCTTC.

Notes on this clonotype: This may be a read error: a much more frequent sequence differs by one nucleotide. The gene calls are TRBV7-2 and TRBJ2-3, with TRBD2 identical over 11 bases. The CDR3 totals 16 residues. Germline V gives CDR1 SGHTA, CDR2 FQGNSA. CDR3 in DNA: TGTGTCAGCAGCTTACTAGCGGGAGTCAGGGCAGATACGCAGTATTTT. Translated: CVSSLLAGVRADTQYF.

In this sample, this clonotype turned up many times. V gene TRBV7-9 combines with J gene TRBJ1-1; D gene ambiguous. The germline V and J ends were trimmed by 5 bases and 5 bases, with 12 bases remaining between them. Germline V gene lookup returns CDR1 SEHNR and CDR2 FQNEAQ (reference sequence). The CDR3 length is 13 residues. CDR3 in DNA: TGTGCCAGCAGCCAGAGTTCGAGGACTGAAGCTTTCTTT. It specifies CASSQSSRTEAFF. Filled out from reference TRBV7-9 and TRBJ1-1, the complete variable domain reads DTGVSQNPRHKITKRGQNVTFRCDPISEHNRLYWYRQTLGQGPEFLTYFQNEAQLEKSRLLSDRFSAERPKGSFSTLEIQRTEQGDSAMYLCASSQSSRTEAFFGQGTRLTVV.

In this sample, this clonotype turned up a few times. The V call is TRBV11-2, the J call TRBJ2-2, with D unresolved. V shed 5 bases and J shed 4 bases, with 11 bases lying between them. Germline CDR1 reads SGHAT; CDR2 reads FQNNGV. This CDR3 comprises 14 residues. The CDR3 coding sequence is TGTGCCAGCAGCCGCGAGGCGTTCACCGGGGAGCTGTTTTTT. Amino acid sequence: CASSREAFTGELFF.

The chain is built from TRBV29-1 and TRBJ2-2, with D tentatively TRBD1 (6 bases). V lost 1 base to trimming and J lost 0 bases, with 9 bases between them. The CDR3 has 15 amino acids. Germline CDR1 reads SQVTM; CDR2 reads ANQGSEA. The CDR3 nucleotides read TGCAGCGTTGAAGTGTGGGGGCCGAACACCGGGGAGCTGTTTTTT. It translates to CSVEVWGPNTGELFF.

The chain carries TRBV5-6 and TRBJ2-2; possible D gene TRBD2, 6 bases. V dropped 3 bases and J dropped 4 bases, with 22 bases sitting between them. The CDR3 extends over 18 amino acids. Germline V gene data show CDR1 as SGHDT and CDR2 as YYEEEE. CDR3 amino acids: CASSSTRQWEVLTGELFF. CDR3 in DNA: TGTGCCAGCAGCTCTACAAGACAGTGGGAGGTCCTCACCGGGGAGCTGTTTTTT.

This chain connects TRBV4-3 to TRBJ2-1; 7 positions match TRBD1. CDR1 and CDR2 (germline): LGHNA, YSLEER. The CDR3 is 15 residues long. Trimming took 0 bases from V and 5 from J; bases not matched to a gene: 4. This CDR3 reads CASSQDWDSNNEQFF. The CDR3 DNA is TGCGCCAGCAGCCAAGATTGGGACAGCAACAATGAGCAGTTCTTC.

This chain links TRBV29-1 with TRBJ2-2; D is perhaps TRBD2 (5 bases). The CDR3 is 14 residues long. The V and J ends lost 5 bases and 1 base respectively, with 11 bases between them. Germline V gives CDR1 SQVTM, CDR2 ANQGSEA. As DNA, the CDR3 is TGCAGCGTTAGTACGGGGTGGAACACCGGGGAGCTGTTTTTT. Amino acids: CSVSTGWNTGELFF.

This clonotype was seen a handful of times. V gene TRBV21-1 combines with J gene TRBJ2-7. TRBV21-1 is noted as a pseudogene. The length of the CDR3 is 14 residues. This CDR3 is CASSTDGLTYEQYF. CDR3 nucleotide sequence: TGTGCCAGCAGCACTGACGGGCTTACCTACGAGCAGTACTTC.